These 9 T cell receptor beta chains share one sample of origin, sequenced in a study of CD8+ T cells in alopecia areata. RNA was isolated and reverse transcribed to cDNA, the sequencing template. Profiled with immunoSEQ multiplex PCR; TCRdb holds only in-frame clones, not every one. The sample has about 69,000 clones; under 75% are singletons. The material was CD8+ T cells sorted from blood, obtained at week 0. The receptors were sampled from a human donor with alopecia areata.

The chain combines TRBV6-4 with TRBJ2-3; D might be TRBD1 or TRBD2, each matching 6 bases. This CDR3 comprises 14 residues. CDR1 is MRHNA and CDR2 is SNTAGT in the germline V gene. V lost 6 bases to trimming and J lost 4 bases, with 14 bases between them. CDR3 DNA: TGTGCCAGCAGGGAATCGGGGGCCTCAGATACGCAGTATTTT. Translation gives CASRESGASDTQYF.

This clone was counted only a few times. In DNA, the CDR3 is TGCAGCGTTGAAGAGGTAGGACCTGGCTACACCTTC. Residues: CSVEEVGPGYTF. The chain couples TRBV29-1 to TRBJ1-2; D not resolved. The CDR3 consists of 12 residues. Per germline, CDR1 SQVTM and CDR2 ANQGSEA. Deletions cut 0 bases from V and 7 bases from J, with 9 bases between. The full variable domain, completed using reference TRBV29-1 and TRBJ1-2, is SAVISQKPSRDICQRGTSLTIQCQVDSQVTMMFWYRQQPGQSLTLIATANQGSEATYESGFVIDKFPISRPNLTFSTLTVSNMSPEDSSIYLCSVEEVGPGYTFGSGTRLTVV.

Concerning this clone: The final CDR3 position lacks the conserved phenylalanine or tryptophan, pointing to a likely read error. The DNA is omitted, as the CDR3 cannot be located on it reliably, and the CDR3 follows TCRdb's listing. The genes are TRBV7-9 and TRBJ1-2; TRBD1 is taken as the D call from the table, unchecked against the DNA. The CDR3 sequence runs 15 residues, both termini included. Germline lookup yields CDR1 SEHNR and CDR2 FQNEAQ (reference sequence). CDR3 region: CASSLDDGLGQGLSV.

The chain combines TRBV7-8 with TRBJ1-2, with a possible D match to TRBD1 (5 bases). Between the trimmed V and J ends, which lost 1 base and 1 base, there was a span of 10 bases. The CDR3 runs 15 residues. The germline V gene has CDR1 SGHVS and CDR2 FQNEAQ. The CDR3 DNA is TGTGCCAGCAGCTTAGACAGGAGACTTAACTATGGCTACACCTTC. Its protein is CASSLDRRLNYGYTF.

This chain uses TRBV29-1 with TRBJ2-7; D possibly corresponds to TRBD1 (5 bases). There are 15 residues in the CDR3. The germline V gene has CDR1 SQVTM and CDR2 ANQGSEA. V was trimmed by 6 bases and J by 2 bases, leaving 20 bases between them. CDR3 sequence reads: CSVTGSPDGAYEQYF. CDR3 nucleotide sequence: TGCAGCGTCACAGGCAGCCCCGACGGTGCCTACGAGCAGTACTTC.

The chain carries TRBV29-1 and TRBJ1-2, with 12 bases lining up with TRBD1. The germline gives CDR1 SQVTM, CDR2 ANQGSEA. Trimming removed 3 bases from V and 7 bases from J; junction bases left unmatched: 3. This CDR3 is 13 amino acids long. The CDR3 region is CSVEGQGASGYTF. In DNA, the CDR3 is TGCAGCGTTGAGGGACAGGGGGCCTCTGGCTACACCTTC.

The chain links TRBV9 to TRBJ2-3; TRBD2 agrees at 9 bases. The germline CDR1 and CDR2 sequences are SGDLS and YYNGEE. V lost 0 bases, J lost 2 bases, and 7 bases stayed unmatched. The CDR3 runs 17 residues. The CDR3 DNA sequence: TGTGCCAGCAGCGTAGAAGGCGGGAGGGCTTCCACAGATACGCAGTATTTT. It yields the protein CASSVEGGRASTDTQYF. The whole variable domain, filled in from reference TRBV9 and TRBJ2-3, reads DSGVTQTPKHLITATGQRVTLRCSPRSGDLSVYWYQQSLDQGLQFLIQYYNGEERAKGNILERFSAQQFPDLHSELNLSSLELGDSALYFCASSVEGGRASTDTQYFGPGTRLTVL.

The J gene is TRBJ2-1, the V gene TRBV30; TRBD2 agrees at 10 bases. J lost 0 bases, V lost 1 base, and 0 bases had no gene match. This CDR3 region has 15 residues. The germline V gene encodes CDR1 GTSNPN and CDR2 SVGIG (reference sequence). The CDR3 sequence is CAWSASGGSYNEQFF. As DNA, the CDR3 is TGTGCCTGGAGTGCTAGCGGGGGCTCCTACAATGAGCAGTTCTTC.

This clone was recorded once. This chain joins TRBV5-1 and TRBJ1-1; D gene unclear. Germline V gives CDR1 SGHRS, CDR2 YFSETQ. The CDR3 consists of 15 residues. V shed 3 bases and J shed 0 bases, with 12 bases lying between them. CDR3 amino acids: CASSSTRRLNTEAFF. The CDR3 DNA reads as TGCGCCAGCAGCTCTACACGGAGATTGAACACTGAAGCTTTCTTT. The variable domain in full, with the rest retrieved from reference TRBV5-1 and TRBJ1-1, is KAGVTQTPRYLIKTRGQQVTLSCSPISGHRSVSWYQQTPGQGLQFLFEYFSETQRNKGNFPGRFSGRQFSNSRSEMNVSTLELGDSALYLCASSSTRRLNTEAFFGQGTRLTVV.